The 2 T cell receptor beta chains listed next were all sequenced from one sample in a study of cytomegalovirus exposure and HLA in healthy donors. The PCR contained 60 Vbeta and 13 Jbeta primers. The table came from immunoSEQ multiplex PCR; TCRdb's copy has only in-frame clones and leaves some out. The sample holds 180,000 or so clones; approximately 9.5% are singletons and the top ten take about 1.2%. Sequencing was carried out using PBMCs. All receptors derive from a woman aged 25 to 39 in good health and CMV-seropositive.

The V call is TRBV9, the J call TRBJ2-1; the D gene is possibly TRBD2 (6 bases). The CDR3 length is 15 residues. V lost 5 bases, J lost 2 bases, and 14 bases lay in between. Germline values: CDR1 SGDLS, CDR2 YYNGEE. The CDR3 DNA sequence: TGTGCCAGCAGTCCTTACCGCGGGACCTACAATGAGCAGTTCTTC. As protein: CASSPYRGTYNEQFF.

This clone was seen a handful of times. The chain employs TRBV5-1 and TRBJ2-7, with 7 positions matching TRBD1. Germline CDR1 reads SGHRS; CDR2 reads YFSETQ. V dropped 4 bases and J dropped 3; count of bases not matched to a gene: 7. This CDR3 is 14 amino acids long. Here the CDR3 reads CASSLGQVNYEQYF. The DNA for the CDR3 is TGCGCCAGCAGCCTCGGACAGGTTAACTACGAGCAGTACTTC.